Below, 7 T cell receptor beta chains from the same sample are listed, as sequenced in a study of T cell responses to AZD1222 COVID-19 vaccine. Clones were sequenced by immunoSEQ multiplex PCR, and TCRdb holds only the in-frame ones, with some missing. In the table there are over 100,000 clones, just over 90% of which are singletons. The sequencing used peripheral blood, collected on day 0 of AZD1222 vaccination. The receptors come from an adult in good health.

V is TRBV6-2 or TRBV6-3 and J is TRBJ1-2, with D uncertain. The germline gives CDR1 MNHEY, CDR2 SVGEGT. Trimming took 4 bases from V and 7 from J, leaving 16 bases between them. CDR3 length: 14 amino acids. CDR3 nucleotide sequence: TGTGCCAGCAGTTCGGGCAGCGCAACGGGTGGCTACACCTTC. Amino acids: CASSSGSATGGYTF.

V is TRBV11-2 and J is TRBJ2-1; TRBD1 is a possible D gene (6 bases). Looked up from germline, CDR1 is SGHAT and CDR2 is FQNNGV. The V end was cut by 1 base, the J end by 7 bases, with 17 bases between. This CDR3 spans 16 amino acids. Written as DNA, the CDR3 is TGTGCCAGCAGCTTAGCGACCCAGGGGATTACGAATGAGCAGTTCTTC. It specifies CASSLATQGITNEQFF.

The table lists this clone with a count of one. This chain connects TRBV27 to TRBJ2-1; no reliable D call. Germline CDR1 and CDR2: MNHEY and SMNVEV (reference sequence). This CDR3 has 14 residues. The V and J ends lost 2 bases and 6 bases respectively, with 11 bases between them. The CDR3 here is CASSLGRPVNEQFF. The CDR3, as DNA: TGTGCCAGCAGTTTAGGACGGCCCGTCAATGAGCAGTTCTTC.

This rearrangement joins TRBV21-1 to TRBJ2-3; TRBD2, the table's D call, lacks a check against the DNA. TRBV21-1 constitutes a pseudogene. This CDR3 comprises 23 residues. Written as DNA, the CDR3 is TGTGCCAGCAGCTCAGGGGACAGGGTCCCTAGCGGGGCCGACCGTAACTTCACAGATACGCAGTATTTT. Translated: CASSSGDRVPSGADRNFTDTQYF.

The chain uses TRBV11-2 and TRBJ1-3; 7 bases agree with TRBD1. Germline CDR1 SGHAT, CDR2 FQNNGV. CDR3 length: 15 amino acids. Trimming removed 5 bases from V and 4 bases from J; junction bases left unmatched: 8. CDR3 amino acids: CASSPTRGSGNTIYF. In DNA, the CDR3 is TGTGCCAGCAGCCCTACCAGGGGGAGCGGAAACACCATATATTTT.

This clone has just one count. The chain recombines TRBV7-9 with TRBJ1-5; D gene ambiguous. Germline assignment: CDR1 SEHNR and CDR2 FQNEAQ (reference sequence). The germline V and J ends were trimmed by 5 bases and 4 bases, with 12 bases remaining between them. The CDR3 extends over 14 amino acids. The CDR3 protein is CASSPGWDNQPQHF. As DNA, the CDR3 is TGTGCCAGCAGCCCGGGATGGGATAATCAGCCCCAGCATTTT.

This sequence joins TRBV3-1 (or the pseudogene TRBV3-2) and TRBJ1-3; no clear D gene. This CDR3 region has 13 residues. V was clipped by 7 bases and J by 0 bases, with 7 bases between them. The germline CDR1 and CDR2 sequences are LGHDT and YNNKEL (reference sequence). This CDR3 reads CASKQTSGNTIYF. The CDR3, as DNA: TGTGCCAGCAAACAGACCTCTGGAAACACCATATATTTT.